These 14 T cell receptor beta chains share one sample of origin, sequenced in a study of OX40 agonist ivuxolimab in advanced cancers. Generated by immunoSEQ multiplex PCR, the TCRdb table keeps only in-frame clones and is missing some. This sample has nearly 70,000 clones, with about 84% found just once. The source was CD4+ or CD8+ T cells sorted from blood, collected in a trial of the OX40 agonist ivuxolimab. The receptor source for this set is an adult with an advanced solid tumor such as melanoma, head and neck, liver or kidney cancer.

The chain has TRBV16 and TRBJ1-5, with a weak D call TRBD1 (5 bases). CDR1 KGHSY and CDR2 FQNENV come from the germline V gene. CDR3 size: 14 residues. V shed 4 bases and J shed 9 bases, with 16 bases lying between them. The chain's CDR3 is CASSRGTDQGPQHF. The CDR3 DNA is TGTGCCAGCAGCCGAGGGACCGATCAAGGGCCCCAGCATTTT.

The rearrangement joins TRBV6-6 to TRBJ1-5, with 9 bases lining up with TRBD1. CDR1 MNHNY and CDR2 SVGAGI come from the germline V gene (reference sequence). Unmatched junction bases numbered 6, after V lost 0 bases and J lost 6 bases. There are 16 residues in the CDR3. The DNA of the CDR3 is TGTGCCAGCAGTTACTCGGGACAGGGCTGGGGTCAGCCCCAGCATTTT. Its translation: CASSYSGQGWGQPQHF.

The gene calls are TRBV2 and TRBJ1-3; D is uncertain. The germline V gene encodes CDR1 SNHLY and CDR2 FYNNEI. The CDR3 runs 18 residues. V lost 0 bases to trimming and J lost 1 base, with 16 bases between them. The CDR3 spells CASSEASGRVESGNTIYF. The CDR3 bases are TGTGCCAGCAGTGAAGCATCTGGGCGAGTCGAGTCTGGAAACACCATATATTTT.

V and J are TRBV9 and TRBJ1-6; TRBD1 aligns across 10 bases. The CDR3 loop spans 14 amino acids. From germline, CDR1 is SGDLS and CDR2 YYNGEE. Trimming took 3 bases from V and 10 from J; bases not matched to a gene: 4. CDR3 amino acids: CASSETGGNSPLHF. The CDR3 DNA sequence: TGTGCCAGCAGCGAGACAGGGGGCAACTCACCCCTCCACTTT.

The chain joins TRBV18 to TRBJ1-1; possible D gene TRBD1, 5 bases. Between the trimmed V and J ends, which lost 3 bases and 1 base, there was a span of 9 bases. CDR1 is KGHSH and CDR2 is LQKENI in the germline V gene. The CDR3 has 14 amino acids. The CDR3 region has the DNA TGTGCCAGCTCACCCGGGACGGAGAACACTGAAGCTTTCTTT. Translating it yields CASSPGTENTEAFF.

This sequence joins TRBV4-3 and TRBJ1-6; D may be TRBD1 (6 bases). Per the germline V gene, CDR1 is LGHNA and CDR2 is YSLEER. V was clipped by 0 bases and J by 9 bases, with 15 bases between them. The CDR3 consists of 16 residues. The CDR3 sequence: CASSQEAAGARSPLHF. The CDR3 DNA reads as TGCGCCAGCAGCCAAGAGGCGGCAGGGGCACGTTCACCCCTCCACTTT.

The rearrangement joins TRBV4-1 to TRBJ2-3; TRBD2 might be the D (5 bases). The CDR3 is made up of 13 amino acids. V lost 10 bases, J lost 6 bases, and 17 bases lay in between. Looked up from germline, CDR1 is MGHRA and CDR2 is YSYEKL. CDR3 coding DNA: TGCGCCACCGGGGTGGGCCTCGGTGATACGCAGTATTTT. This sequence encodes CATGVGLGDTQYF.

The chain uses TRBV7-2 and TRBJ2-4; the match to TRBD1 covers 9 bases. Germline CDR1 and CDR2: SGHTA and FQGNSA. Trimming removed 5 bases from V and 13 bases from J; junction bases left unmatched: 9. The CDR3 totals 13 residues. The CDR3 DNA reads TGTGCCAGCAGCCCCGAGGGACAGGGCAAACAGTACTTC. This sequence encodes CASSPEGQGKQYF.

A note on this clone: Its ends do not fully match the called genes, so a read error is possible. Here the CDR3 reads CASTLLGGGKNIQYF. The DNA of the CDR3 is TGTGCCAGCACCTTACTCGGGGGAGGCAAAAACATTCAGTACTTC. J is TRBJ2-4 and V is TRBV11-1; possibly TRBD2 for D (6 bases). The V gene's germline CDR1 is SGHAT and CDR2 FQDESV (reference sequence). The CDR3 extends over 15 amino acids.

The chain employs TRBV10-3 and TRBJ2-2, with D possibly matching TRBD1 (6 bases). Germline CDR1 reads ENHRY; CDR2 reads SYGVKD. Trimming left V 6 bases short and J 0 bases short, with 14 bases between. The CDR3 covers 16 residues. CDR3 nucleotides: TGTGCCATCAGCTCTGACAGGTCACCGAACACCGGGGAGCTGTTTTTT. Amino acid sequence: CAISSDRSPNTGELFF.

The rearrangement links TRBV19 to TRBJ2-1; a possible D gene is TRBD2 (6 bases). Germline-derived CDR1 and CDR2 are LNHDA and SQIVND (reference sequence). The V end lost 3 bases, the J end lost 0 bases, and 12 bases lay between the germline ends. This CDR3 has 16 residues. CDR3 loop: CASSIVGGSSYNEQFF. The DNA for the CDR3 is TGTGCCAGTAGTATCGTGGGGGGAAGCTCCTACAATGAGCAGTTCTTC.

This sequence joins TRBV5-1 and TRBJ2-1; 8 bases align to TRBD1. The CDR3 has 14 residues. V shed 4 bases, J shed 6 bases, and the junction held 6 bases outside the gene matches. Germline V gene data show CDR1 as SGHRS and CDR2 as YFSETQ. CDR3 sequence reads: CASSPGQVGNEQFF. The CDR3 bases are TGCGCCAGCAGCCCGGGACAGGTTGGCAATGAGCAGTTCTTC.

This sequence joins TRBV2 and TRBJ2-1; possibly TRBD1 for D (6 bases). The V and J ends lost 4 bases and 5 bases respectively, with 12 bases between them. The CDR3 covers 14 residues. Germline V gene sequence: CDR1 SNHLY, CDR2 FYNNEI. The CDR3 sequence: CASSVGAIDNEQFF. DNA of the CDR3: TGTGCCAGCAGTGTGGGGGCTATCGACAATGAGCAGTTCTTC.

The CDR3 DNA sequence: TGTGCCAGCAGCTTAGGGACAGGGGCTCACGAGCAGTACTTC. Protein sequence: CASSLGTGAHEQYF. The V gene is TRBV7-6, the J gene TRBJ2-7; the match to TRBD1 covers 9 bases. J gave up 5 bases and V 1 base, and 3 bases lay outside the gene matches. CDR1 SGHVS and CDR2 FNYEAQ come from the germline V gene. CDR3 length: 14 residues.